This T cell receptor (beta chain) was observed in a study of cytomegalovirus exposure and HLA in healthy donors. Amplification used 60 Vbeta primers and 13 Jbeta primers. Here immunoSEQ multiplex PCR was the method, and the copy in TCRdb shows in-frame clones only, minus some. Of 100,000 to 150,000 clones detected, approximately 80% appear once; the ten largest clones hold about 0.76%. The CDR3 length is 16 residues. Germline V gene lookup returns CDR1 MNHEY and CDR2 SVGAGI. V shed 1 base, J shed 0 bases, and the junction held 3 bases outside the gene matches. The clonotype comes from a man in his late teens or twenties in good health and CMV-seronegative. The chain is built from TRBV6-5 and TRBJ1-1; 9 positions agree with TRBD1. Sequenced input: PBMCs. CDR3 protein: CASSYLGQGMNTEAFF. The CDR3 DNA reads as TGTGCCAGCAGTTACTTGGGACAGGGAATGAACACTGAAGCTTTCTTT.